The clone carrying this TCR beta chain occurred many times. Its specificity is not known. The data are from a study of Graves' ophthalmopathy and Graves' hyperthyroidism. General observations from the study: Most thyroid clonotypes with frequency above 0.001 were detected in blood too. In predicting ophthalmopathy progression, the model reached 65% to 71% sensitivity and 72% to 85% specificity.

Amplified TCR beta CDR3 regions were obtained using RNA transcripts as template. HTBI primers served in a first-round RT-PCR, which a second-round multiplex PCR followed. TCRdb analysed the multiplex PCR reads with MiXCR anew, one entry per CDR3 protein. The sample has under 350,000 distinct CDR3 sequences, under 20% seen once. If patients had other autoimmune diseases, uncontrolled infections, pregnancy or lactation, they were excluded. CDR1 is MNHEY and CDR2 is SVGAGI in the germline V gene. With 2 bases clipped from V and 3 bases from J, the junction kept 6 bases outside the gene matches. This CDR3 has 16 residues.

The J gene is TRBJ2-7, the V gene TRBV6-5, with 11 bases fitting TRBD1. The receptor's source is an adult man with Graves' ophthalmopathy. Sequencing used peripheral blood. The CDR3 nucleotides read TGTGCCAGCAGTTACGGGACAGGGGGAGGCTTCTACGAGCAGTACTTC. This encodes CASSYGTGGGFYEQYF.